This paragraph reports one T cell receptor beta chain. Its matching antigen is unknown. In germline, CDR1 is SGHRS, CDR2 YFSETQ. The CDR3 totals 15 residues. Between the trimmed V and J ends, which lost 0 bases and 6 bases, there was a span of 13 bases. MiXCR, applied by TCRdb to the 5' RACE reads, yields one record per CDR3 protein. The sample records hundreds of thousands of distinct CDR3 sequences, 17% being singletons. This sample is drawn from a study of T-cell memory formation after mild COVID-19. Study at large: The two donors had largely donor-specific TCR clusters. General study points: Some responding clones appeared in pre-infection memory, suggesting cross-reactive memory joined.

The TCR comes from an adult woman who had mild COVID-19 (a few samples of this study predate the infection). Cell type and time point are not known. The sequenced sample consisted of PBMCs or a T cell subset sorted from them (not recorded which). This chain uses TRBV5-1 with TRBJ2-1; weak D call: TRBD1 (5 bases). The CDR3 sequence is CASSLVQGKGNEQFF. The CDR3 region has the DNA TGCGCCAGCAGCTTGGTTCAGGGTAAGGGCAATGAGCAGTTCTTC.